This entry lists 5 T cell receptor beta chains sequenced from one sample in a study of Graves' ophthalmopathy and Graves' hyperthyroidism. Amplified TCR beta CDR3 regions were obtained using RNA transcripts as template. HTBI primers were used in a first-round RT-PCR, which preceded a second-round multiplex PCR. TCRdb used MiXCR to reprocess the multiplex PCR reads, holding one entry per CDR3 protein. Of some 1.1 million distinct CDR3 sequences in the sample, 35% to 40% are singletons; the top ten hold 11%. Sample: peripheral blood or thyroid tissue (not recorded which). Receptors originate from an adult man with Graves' hyperthyroidism.

On this clonotype: One end of the junction does not line up with germline, which may come from a read error. This chain joins TRBV4-1 and TRBJ1-5; perhaps TRBD1 as D (6 bases). Germline lookup yields CDR1 MGHRA and CDR2 YSYEKL. The CDR3 runs 14 residues. CDR3 region: CAGSHTGIVQPQHF. The CDR3 DNA reads TGCGCCGGCAGCCATACAGGGATAGTGCAGCCCCAGCATTTT.

The table lists this clonotype with a few counts. The gene calls are TRBV24-1 and TRBJ2-5; unclear D gene. Germline CDR1 reads KGHDR; CDR2 reads SFDVKD. This CDR3 comprises 11 residues. The V gene lost 10 bases and the J gene lost 1 base, with 6 bases spanning the gap. In DNA form, the CDR3 reads TGTGCCACGGGAACCCAAGAGACCCAGTACTTC. Translated: CATGTQETQYF.

This clonotype was detected a few times. As DNA, the CDR3 is TGTGCCAGCAGCCAACGTTGGGACTACGAGCAGTACTTC. The encoded protein is CASSQRWDYEQYF. The chain carries TRBV3-1 and TRBJ2-7; D not certain. Trimming took 2 bases from V and 3 from J, leaving 8 bases between them. Germline CDR1 LGHDT, CDR2 YNNKEL (reference sequence). This CDR3 is built from 13 residues.

The genes are TRBV2 and TRBJ2-7, with 8 bases fitting TRBD1. Germline V lookup: CDR1 SNHLY, CDR2 FYNNEI. The CDR3 runs 13 residues. With V trimmed by 6 bases and J by 5 bases, 6 bases remained unmatched. CDR3 protein: CASRVTGGNEQYF. The CDR3 DNA follows: TGTGCCAGCAGAGTAACAGGGGGTAACGAGCAGTACTTC. Full variable domain (missing parts from reference TRBV2 and TRBJ2-7): EPEVTQTPSHQVTQMGQEVILRCVPISNHLYFYWYRQILGQKVEFLVSFYNNEISEKSEIFDDQFSVERPDGSNFTLKIRSTKLEDSAMYFCASRVTGGNEQYFGPGTRLTVT.

Here the CDR3 DNA reads TGTGCCAGCGTATCGGGACAGGGGGCCTATGGCTACACCTTC. This sequence encodes CASVSGQGAYGYTF. The rearrangement joins TRBV28 to TRBJ1-2; TRBD1 aligns across 12 bases. The germline V gene has CDR1 MDHEN and CDR2 SYDVKM. CDR3 length equals 14 residues. The trim removed 8 bases at V and 4 bases at J, leaving 5 bases unmatched.